The present entry profiles one T cell receptor beta chain with its context. The antigen remains undetermined. The data were obtained in a study of T cells in Graves' hyperthyroidism and ophthalmopathy. Notes on the study in general: Most expanded thyroid clonotypes above 0.001 recurred in blood.

Source material for PBMCs was more than 7.5 ml fresh peripheral blood. Amplified TCR beta CDR3 regions came from RNA transcripts. The TCR CDR3 was amplified in a first-round RT-PCR using the HTBI primer set. TCRdb redid the calling of the multiplex PCR reads with MiXCR, one entry per CDR3 protein. The sample has approximately 400,000 distinct CDR3 sequences; 15% to 19% are singletons. Germline V CDR1 and CDR2: SEHNR, FQNEAQ (reference sequence). The CDR3 is 16 amino acids. The V and J ends lost 5 bases and 0 bases, in that order; junction bases with no gene match: 6. The clonotype comes from a woman younger than 35 with Graves' hyperthyroidism. Sequencing input: blood. The chain couples TRBV7-9 to TRBJ1-5, with TRBD1 identical over 8 bases. In DNA, the CDR3 is TGTGCCAGCAGCGCGACAGGGGCTCATAGCAATCAGCCCCAGCATTTT. Protein sequence: CASSATGAHSNQPQHF.